The present entry profiles one T cell receptor beta chain with its context. What it binds is not known. Scientists isolated CD4+ T cells after a roughly 9-day culture period ended. BNT162b2 vaccine or mRNA-1273 vaccine was given to participants in two doses. The data were taken from a study of vaccination effects on CD4 cells after COVID-19. Sequencing used immunoSEQ multiplex PCR; TCRdb keeps in-frame clones, though not all of them. The sample carries 45,000 to 60,000 clones, less than 85% recorded once. The V end lost 8 bases, the J end lost 8 bases, and 18 bases lay between the germline ends. The CDR3 extends over 13 amino acids. Germline loops: CDR1 LGHNA, CDR2 YNFKEQ.

The clonotype comes from a human donor who received a COVID-19 vaccine. The chain employs TRBV4-2 and TRBJ1-2; D call uncertain. Sample: CD4+ T cells from PBMCs cultured without peptide, taken after COVID-19 vaccination. The CDR3 protein is CASGPRTASGYTF. CDR3 bases: TGTGCCAGCGGACCACGGACTGCCAGCGGCTACACCTTC.